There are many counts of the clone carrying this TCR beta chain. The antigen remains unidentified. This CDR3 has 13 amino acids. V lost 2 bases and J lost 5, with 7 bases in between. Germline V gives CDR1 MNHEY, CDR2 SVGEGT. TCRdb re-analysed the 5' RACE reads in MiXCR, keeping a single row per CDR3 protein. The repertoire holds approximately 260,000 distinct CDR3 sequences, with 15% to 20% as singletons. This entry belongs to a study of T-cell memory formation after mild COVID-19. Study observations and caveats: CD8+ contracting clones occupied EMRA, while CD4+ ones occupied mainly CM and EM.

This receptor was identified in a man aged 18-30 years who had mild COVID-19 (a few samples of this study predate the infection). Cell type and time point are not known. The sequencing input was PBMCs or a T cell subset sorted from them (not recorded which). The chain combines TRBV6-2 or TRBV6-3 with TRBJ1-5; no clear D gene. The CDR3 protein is CASSYEVYQPQHF. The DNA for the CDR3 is TGTGCCAGCAGTTACGAGGTGTATCAGCCCCAGCATTTT.